This T cell receptor beta chain was documented in a study of T cell responses to AZD1222 COVID-19 vaccine. Produced via immunoSEQ multiplex PCR; TCRdb's table is partial and in-frame only. The sample consists of 150,000 or so clones, 80% to 95% of them appearing once. About this clone: Its antigen is unknown.

Germline CDR1 reads SGHNT; CDR2 reads YYREEE (reference sequence). The CDR3 totals 12 residues. V shed 0 bases and J shed 4 bases, with 4 bases lying between them. General study findings and limits: Every sample of the repertoires postdated the peak T cell response. At study baseline, merely more than 5 AZD1222 recipients were seropositive. Spike-specific TCR repertoires showed rising breadth and depth after two AZD1222 doses.

The chain employs TRBV5-4 and TRBJ1-1; D uncertain. Sequenced here: peripheral blood, sampled 28 days after the second AZD1222 dose. The origin of this receptor is an adult who received the AZD1222 COVID-19 vaccine. CDR3 loop: CASSLGSTEAFF. In DNA form, the CDR3 reads TGTGCCAGCAGCTTGGGGAGCACTGAAGCTTTCTTT.